The rows below give T cell receptor beta chains drawn from one sample of a study of shared clonotypes between healthy human individuals. Repertoires were generated with immunoSEQ multiplex PCR, while TCRdb's copy carries only in-frame clones and drops some. Of roughly 2 million clones in the sample, over 85% are singletons; the top ten hold approximately 1.2%. The sample taken for sequencing was naive CD8+ T cells sorted from blood. The source of these receptors is a man aged 18 to 30 in good health. CDR3s leave out the opening cysteine and the closing phenylalanine or tryptophan.

>TRBV5-4
ASSPGTGVPYEQY
>TRBV15
ATRTTGSDEQY
>TRBV11-2
ASSQQGTDYGYT
>TRBV30
AWTLGAGAGYEQY
>TRBV27
ASSLLGPMYQETQY
>TRBV5-5
ASSFGTSGAFWEQY
>TRBV9
ASSVTGNLNEQF
>TRBV18
ASSPGNTEAF
>TRBV7-9
ASSFGPTEAF
>TRBV5-6
ASNEGIKTAMNTEAF
>TRBV27
ASSSGPYGYT
>TRBV15
ATVESEGSGNTIY
>TRBV7-2
ASSPGLAIHEQY
>TRBV13
ASSLKIRDIAYNEQF
>TRBV11-2
ASSLDSYEQY
>TRBV6-5
ASSYSREGNIQY
>TRBV6-6
ASSYARDSSYEQY
>TRBV6-6
ATLVLYGYT
>TRBV27
ASRGPGKANTEAF
>TRBV6-1
ASSEWETSGNTIY
>TRBV27
ASSAQAGTGYNYGYT
>TRBV27
ASSLIGHEAF
>TRBV27
ASSPHVGNTEAF
>TRBV29-1
SVVTRGGLETQY
>TRBV5-8
ASTPGGNTEAF
>TRBV5-1
ASSLDIGTEAF
>TRBV6-1
ASSGGLSSYEQY
>TRBV27
ASGALPSTDTQY
>TRBV13
ASSLRDRGYEQY
>TRBV7-9
ASSSDRDYGYT
>TRBV27
ASSLTGSYEQY
>TRBV7-6
ASSFLHAEAF
>TRBV6-1
ASSAPGQGTYEQY
>TRBV7-9
ASSPNQGAGADTQY
>TRBV19
ASRSGQGNSPLH
>TRBV10-3
AISEERGTGTSGPYNEQF
>TRBV5-4
ASSFPDSYNEQF
>TRBV7-9
ASSSRGEQY
>TRBV4-1
ASSQDPSRQPQH
>TRBV27
ASSIRGGTGELF
>TRBV27
ASSLIGGSYNSPLH
>TRBV11-2
ASSPGGTGRDSPLH
>TRBV28
ASSSPAGKSNTGELF
>TRBV7-2
ASSLARAGGPPTPTDTQY
>TRBV6-1
ASSRTGAYNEQF
>TRBV13
ASSPLGGTGSHSPLH
>TRBV7-9
ASSPPGPGNYEQY
>TRBV6-1
ASTGVGWEKLF
>TRBV9
ASSVASGQGRGYT
>TRBV7-9
ASSLGLGQRRTNTGELF
>TRBV29-1
SVIRDGTEAF
>TRBV20-1
SAQYYEQY
>TRBV5-4
ASKTSGVLRQETQY
>TRBV6-1
ASSETGVYYEQY
>TRBV2
ASAQSHSYEQY
>TRBV25-1
ASSAEEGPGELF
>TRBV2
ASRASSRTGKVHTGELF
>TRBV6-5
ASSYSIGDGELF
>TRBV10-2
ASSKAARNEKLF